What follows are 32 T cell receptor beta chains derived from one specimen sequenced in a study of blood T cell repertoires in COVID-19. The data were produced by immunoSEQ multiplex PCR, yet TCRdb's version contains in-frame clones alone and is incomplete. The data contain more than 95,000 clones, about four fifths of them seen just once; the ten biggest clones take up about 17%. Sequencing input: peripheral blood. Every receptor here comes from a man aged 25 to 45 with COVID-19, enrolled during active disease.

The chain links TRBV5-1 to TRBJ2-2, with D perhaps matching TRBD1 (6 bases). The CDR3 contains 21 residues. Germline V lookup: CDR1 SGHRS, CDR2 YFSETQ. The germline V and J ends were trimmed by 4 bases and 3 bases, with 31 bases remaining between them. The DNA for the CDR3 is TGCGCCAGCAGCCCTAAATCTTGGGACACAAGGTTTGGCCTATACACCGGGGAGCTGTTTTTT. This gives the protein CASSPKSWDTRFGLYTGELFF. Full variable domain (outside the CDR3, taken from reference TRBV5-1 and TRBJ2-2): KAGVTQTPRYLIKTRGQQVTLSCSPISGHRSVSWYQQTPGQGLQFLFEYFSETQRNKGNFPGRFSGRQFSNSRSEMNVSTLELGDSALYLCASSPKSWDTRFGLYTGELFFGEGSRLTVL.

The chain links TRBV6-2 or TRBV6-3 to TRBJ1-5; D not certain. The V and J ends lost 5 bases and 0 bases respectively, with 11 bases between them. The germline V gene has CDR1 MNHEY and CDR2 SVGEGT. The CDR3 is 15 amino acids. The CDR3, as DNA: TGTGCCAGCAGTCTTGAGGTCTATAGCAATCAGCCCCAGCATTTT. Encoded protein: CASSLEVYSNQPQHF.

This chain joins TRBV5-1 and TRBJ2-7, with TRBD2 matching over 10 bases. Germline-derived CDR1 and CDR2 are SGHRS and YFSETQ. CDR3 length: 16 amino acids. Trimming removed 4 bases from V and 10 bases from J; junction bases left unmatched: 17. The CDR3 DNA follows: TGCGCCAGCAGCCCATCAACCGGGACTAGCGACCTTGTTCAGTACTTC. Translated: CASSPSTGTSDLVQYF.

This clone was counted only a few times. V is TRBV12-2 and J is TRBJ2-7; TRBD1, the table's D call, was not compared with the DNA. TRBV12-2 is termed a pseudogene. This CDR3 region has 14 residues. CDR3: CASRLAGTGDEQYF. The DNA for the CDR3 is TGTGCAAGTCGCTTAGCCGGGACAGGGGACGAGCAGTACTTC.

The chain combines TRBV7-2 with TRBJ2-5; 14 nucleotides line up with TRBD2. CDR1 and CDR2 (germline): SGHTA, FQGNSA. Trimming cost V 2 bases and J 4 bases; bases outside gene matches: 6. The CDR3 spans 17 residues. The CDR3 DNA sequence: TGTGCCAGCAGCTTATTGACTAGCGGGGGGGGCTCAGAGACCCAGTACTTC. It codes for CASSLLTSGGGSETQYF. Based on the CDR3 plus reference TRBV7-2 and TRBJ2-5, the full variable domain is GAGVSQSPSNKVTEKGKDVELRCDPISGHTALYWYRQSLGQGLEFLIYFQGNSAPDKSGLPSDRFSAERTGGSVSTLTIQRTQQEDSAVYLCASSLLTSGGGSETQYFGPGTRLLVL.

The rearrangement uses TRBV30 and TRBJ2-7, with 7 positions matching TRBD2. CDR1 GTSNPN and CDR2 SVGIG come from the germline V gene (reference sequence). This CDR3 is built from 14 residues. V was clipped by 3 bases and J by 7 bases; unmatched bases: 12. As DNA, the CDR3 is TGTGCCTGGAGCAAGGGAGGGGCTTTAGGGGAGCAGTACTTC. Translating gives CAWSKGGALGEQYF. Looking up the rest from reference TRBV30 and TRBJ2-7 gives the full variable domain: SQTIHQWPATLVQPVGSPLSLECTVEGTSNPNLYWYRQAAGRGLQLLFYSVGIGQISSEVPQNLSASRPQDRQFILSSKKLLLSDSGFYLCAWSKGGALGEQYFGPGTRLTVT.

V usage is TRBV7-9 and J usage is TRBJ1-2, with D hard to call. The CDR3 consists of 12 residues. The V gene lost 5 bases and the J gene lost 7 bases, with 11 bases spanning the gap. Germline assignment: CDR1 SEHNR and CDR2 FQNEAQ (reference sequence). The CDR3 nucleotides are TGTGCCAGCAGCCCCCAGGTGGCTGGCTACACCTTC. It yields the protein CASSPQVAGYTF.

J is TRBJ2-7 and V is TRBV5-3; TRBD1 agrees at 9 bases. TRBV5-3 is given ORF status, its function remaining uncertain. The CDR3 consists of 12 residues. With 10 bases clipped from V and 5 bases from J, the junction kept 7 bases outside the gene matches. The DNA of the CDR3 is TGTGCCGAGGGACAGGGTATAGACGAGCAGTACTTC. This codes for CAEGQGIDEQYF.

The rearrangement joins TRBV4-1 to TRBJ2-3, with TRBD1 as a possible D gene (7 bases). Germline CDR1 and CDR2: MGHRA and YSYEKL. The CDR3 spans 17 residues. Deletions cut 3 bases from V and 0 bases from J, with 16 bases between. CDR3 sequence reads: CASSQNLRGASTDTQYF. CDR3 sequence (DNA): TGCGCCAGCAGCCAGAACCTCAGGGGGGCTAGCACAGATACGCAGTATTTT.

This clone came up once. This chain uses TRBV6-2 or TRBV6-3 with TRBJ2-2; 11 bases line up with TRBD2. The CDR3 contains 15 residues. Trimming took 3 bases from V and 5 from J; bases not matched to a gene: 2. The germline V gene encodes CDR1 MNHEY and CDR2 SVGEGT. The CDR3 DNA is TGTGCCAGCAGTTATAGCGGGGGGGCGACCGGGGAGCTGTTTTTT. Its protein is CASSYSGGATGELFF.

V and J are TRBV21-1 and TRBJ2-3; TRBD2, as called in the table, went unchecked against the DNA. TRBV21-1 is a known pseudogene. The CDR3 is made up of 17 amino acids. CDR3 nucleotide sequence: TGTGCCAGCAGCAACAAACTAGCGGGAGGGCCCGAAGATACGCAGTATTTT. Protein sequence: CASSNKLAGGPEDTQYF.

This chain joins TRBV30 and TRBJ2-2, with a possible D match to TRBD2 (6 bases). Trimming removed 4 bases from V and 0 bases from J, with 9 bases in between. Germline V lookup: CDR1 GTSNPN, CDR2 SVGIG (reference sequence). This CDR3 comprises 14 residues. The CDR3 DNA reads as TGTGCCTGGATTCGACTAGCGAACACCGGGGAGCTGTTTTTT. Residues: CAWIRLANTGELFF.

The CDR3 protein is CASSLFLAGVLLETQYF. In DNA, the CDR3 is TGTGCCAGCAGCTTATTCTTGGCGGGAGTTCTTTTGGAGACCCAGTACTTC. The V and J genes are TRBV7-8 and TRBJ2-5, with TRBD2 matching over 7 bases. Per germline, CDR1 SGHVS and CDR2 FQNEAQ. This CDR3 has 17 amino acids. V dropped 2 bases and J dropped 5; count of bases not matched to a gene: 14.

The CDR3 region is CASSIISPGSVLHTDTQYF. In DNA form, the CDR3 reads TGTGCCAGTAGTATAATTTCTCCGGGGTCTGTATTACACACAGATACGCAGTATTTT. The chain uses TRBV19 and TRBJ2-3, with D possibly TRBD2 on 5 matching bases. The CDR3 spans 19 residues. Deletions cut 2 bases from V and 2 bases from J, with 23 bases between. Germline CDR1 is LNHDA and CDR2 is SQIVND (reference sequence).

V gene TRBV7-9 combines with J gene TRBJ2-6; D is possibly TRBD1 (7 bases). The CDR3 length is 18 residues. Germline CDR1 SEHNR, CDR2 FQNEAQ (reference sequence). Trimming pared 5 bases from V and 4 bases from J, leaving 21 bases between. DNA of the CDR3: TGTGCCAGCAGCGCGACCAGGGGGGCCCTACGCGGGGCCAACGTCCTGACTTTC. This translates into CASSATRGALRGANVLTF.

This chain uses TRBV11-3 with TRBJ1-2; D ambiguous. The CDR3 spans 15 residues. Germline-derived CDR1 and CDR2 are SGHNT and YENEEA. Trimming pared 1 base from V and 3 bases from J, leaving 12 bases between. CDR3 bases: TGTGCCAGCAGCTTAGGACGGGTCGGATACTATGGCTACACCTTC. Its translation is CASSLGRVGYYGYTF. Together with reference TRBV11-3 and TRBJ1-2, the CDR3 gives the full variable domain: EAGVVQSPRYKIIEKKQPVAFWCNPISGHNTLYWYLQNLGQGPELLIRYENEEAVDDSQLPKDRFSAERLKGVDSTLKIQPAELGDSAVYLCASSLGRVGYYGYTFGSGTRLTVV.

This chain joins TRBV11-3 and TRBJ2-1; D remains unclear. Germline CDR1 SGHNT, CDR2 YENEEA. The CDR3 consists of 13 residues. V was pared by 3 bases and J by 6 bases, with 9 bases between. The CDR3 DNA is TGTGCCAGCAGCTTGTCGCCTAGCAATGAGCAGTTCTTC. Translated, it gives CASSLSPSNEQFF.

Points on this clone: The germline gene is not matched at one end of the junction; a read error may be the cause. The chain carries TRBV13 and TRBJ1-1; D is possibly TRBD1 (6 bases). Germline values: CDR1 PRHDT, CDR2 FYEKMQ (reference sequence). The CDR3 has 14 amino acids. CDR3 in DNA: TGTGCCAGCAGCTTACAGGGGCTGAACCCTGAAGCTTTCTTT. This sequence encodes CASSLQGLNPEAFF.

This clone is a singleton in its sample. The chain recombines TRBV3-1 (or the pseudogene TRBV3-2) with TRBJ1-6; 7 bases line up with TRBD1. The ends lost 4 bases at V and 6 bases at J; junction bases unmatched: 9. Germline V gene sequence: CDR1 LGHDT, CDR2 YNNKEL (reference sequence). The CDR3 spans 16 residues. DNA of the CDR3: TGTGCCAGCAGCCTCCTAAGACAGGGAACTAATTCACCCCTCCACTTT. Protein sequence: CASSLLRQGTNSPLHF.

The V and J genes are TRBV10-3 and TRBJ1-6; 9 bases match TRBD1. The germline V gene encodes CDR1 ENHRY and CDR2 SYGVKD. Losses at the gene ends were 5 bases for V and 7 bases for J; bases not matched to a gene: 6. The CDR3 runs to 15 residues. The CDR3 loop reads CAISFGGQGNSPLHF. CDR3 sequence (DNA): TGTGCCATCAGTTTTGGGGGACAGGGCAATTCACCCCTCCACTTT.

The chain combines TRBV18 with TRBJ1-2, with 7 bases aligning to TRBD1. Germline CDR1 reads KGHSH; CDR2 reads LQKENI. There are 17 residues in the CDR3. V gave up 5 bases and J gave up 0 bases; unmatched junction bases: 12. CDR3: CASSSSSGQISNYGYTF. The CDR3 region has the DNA TGTGCCAGCTCATCCTCGTCGGGACAGATTTCTAACTATGGCTACACCTTC.

The chain links TRBV5-6 to TRBJ1-6; TRBD1 aligns across 7 bases. The V gene end was trimmed by 3 bases and the J gene end by 9 bases; junction bases not matched to a gene: 6. CDR1 and CDR2 from the germline V gene are SGHDT and YYEEEE. The length of the CDR3 is 14 residues. The DNA of the CDR3 is TGTGCCAGCAGCTACAGCGACAGGGCTTCACCCCTCCACTTT. Its protein product is CASSYSDRASPLHF. Using reference TRBV5-6 and TRBJ1-6 for the parts outside the CDR3, the full variable domain is DAGVTQSPTHLIKTRGQQVTLRCSPKSGHDTVSWYQQALGQGPQFIFQYYEEEERQRGNFPDRFSGHQFPNYSSELNVNALLLGDSALYLCASSYSDRASPLHFGNGTRLTVT.

The chain couples TRBV2 to TRBJ2-5, with D possibly TRBD2 on 6 matching bases. CDR1 is SNHLY, CDR2 FYNNEI, per germline. This CDR3 region has 16 residues. The germline V and J ends were trimmed by 3 bases and 0 bases, with 14 bases remaining between them. The CDR3 nucleotides read TGTGCCAGCAGTGAGGAAGGGAGGAGGTACCAAGAGACCCAGTACTTC. It encodes CASSEEGRRYQETQYF.

This clone showed up just a few times. The rearrangement uses TRBV29-1 and TRBJ1-1; TRBD1 matches at 7 bases. V lost 5 bases, J lost 4 bases, and 4 bases stayed unmatched. The CDR3 runs to 12 residues. Germline values: CDR1 SQVTM, CDR2 ANQGSEA. The CDR3 coding sequence is TGCAGCGTTAGGGACAGAAGCACTGAAGCTTTCTTT. Protein sequence: CSVRDRSTEAFF.

This sequence joins TRBV6-6 and TRBJ2-5, with TRBD2 identical over 7 bases. The V segment lost 5 bases and the J segment 2 bases; nucleotides outside the gene matches: 8. Per germline, CDR1 MNHNY and CDR2 SVGAGI (reference sequence). This CDR3 is built from 15 residues. The CDR3 DNA is TGTGCCAGCAGTCGGGGAGGGGACTGGCAAGAGACCCAGTACTTC. This sequence encodes CASSRGGDWQETQYF.

This clone came up a few times. This CDR3 reads CATSSQTGDTEAFF. The DNA of the CDR3 is TGTGCCACCAGTTCACAGACAGGGGATACTGAAGCTTTCTTT. This chain links TRBV24-1 with TRBJ1-1; 8 bases map to TRBD1. This CDR3 has 14 residues. Germline V lookup: CDR1 KGHDR, CDR2 SFDVKD. Trimming cost V 6 bases and J 5 bases; bases outside gene matches: 7.

The chain employs TRBV5-4 and TRBJ1-5; D perhaps matches TRBD1 (5 bases). V was pared by 4 bases and J by 7 bases, with 9 bases between. The CDR3 extends over 12 amino acids. CDR1 is SGHNT and CDR2 is YYREEE in the germline V gene (reference sequence). CDR3 region: CASSAQGQPQHF. The CDR3 region has the DNA TGTGCCAGCAGCGCCCAGGGCCAGCCCCAGCATTTT.

In its sample, this clone was seen a few times. Other DNA variants within this sample encode the same CDR3. The chain couples TRBV6-2 or TRBV6-3 to TRBJ2-7; TRBD1 agrees at 8 bases. The V gene end was trimmed by 4 bases and the J gene end by 0 bases; junction bases not matched to a gene: 2. CDR1 and CDR2 from the germline V gene are MNHEY and SVGEGT. The CDR3 contains 14 residues. The CDR3 loop is CASSSGGSSYEQYF. CDR3 bases: TGTGCCAGCAGTTCAGGGGGCAGCTCCTACGAGCAGTACTTC.

The rearrangement links TRBV18 to TRBJ2-7; D is undetermined. Trimming removed 4 bases at V and 7 bases at J, with 14 bases between. The CDR3 contains 13 residues. Germline values: CDR1 KGHSH, CDR2 LQKENI. This CDR3 reads CASSLLEAVEQYF. The DNA for the CDR3 is TGTGCCAGCTCACTTCTAGAGGCGGTAGAGCAGTACTTC.

The chain combines TRBV4-1 with TRBJ2-1, with TRBD2 matching over 12 bases. Trimming at V came to 3 bases and at J to 15 bases, leaving 12 bases not matched to a gene. The CDR3 extends over 15 amino acids. Germline loops: CDR1 MGHRA, CDR2 YSYEKL. CDR3 DNA: TGCGCCAGCAGCCACCCTAGCGGGGGGGCTGATCGTTTGTTCTTC. It translates to CASSHPSGGADRLFF.

V and J are TRBV9 and TRBJ2-7; TRBD1 might be the D (6 bases). The CDR3 length is 16 residues. Germline values: CDR1 SGDLS, CDR2 YYNGEE. Deletions cut 3 bases from V and 3 bases from J, with 19 bases between. In DNA form, the CDR3 reads TGTGCCAGCAGCGCAGACCCTGGACAGATTTTCTACGAGCAGTACTTC. As protein: CASSADPGQIFYEQYF.

This chain joins TRBV4-3 and TRBJ1-2, with TRBD1 identical over 7 bases. This CDR3 is 17 amino acids long. The V gene's germline CDR1 is LGHNA and CDR2 YSLEER. Germline trimming cut 0 bases from V and 2 bases from J; bases unmatched to any gene: 9. CDR3 in DNA: TGCGCCAGCAGCCAAGAGAAGAAGGCACAGGGGAACTATGGCTACACCTTC. The encoded protein is CASSQEKKAQGNYGYTF.